Listed here are 14 T cell receptor beta chains from one sample, sequenced in a study of blood T cell repertoires in COVID-19. Assay used: immunoSEQ multiplex PCR; TCRdb lists only in-frame clones, some missing. The table lists some 400,000 clones, around 92% of them singletons. Sequencing used PBMCs or T cells enriched from blood (not recorded which). The receptors derive from a woman younger than 45 who had recovered from COVID-19.

The chain uses TRBV19 and TRBJ1-2; D not certain. There are 15 residues in the CDR3. The V gene lost 9 bases and the J gene lost 1 base, with 18 bases spanning the gap. Germline V gene data show CDR1 as LNHDA and CDR2 as SQIVND (reference sequence). The CDR3 loop is CASSRKIEGNYGYTF. The CDR3 DNA is TGTGCCAGCAGCAGAAAAATAGAGGGTAACTATGGCTACACCTTC.

The V call is TRBV27, the J call TRBJ2-3, with 10 positions matching TRBD2. There are 14 residues in the CDR3. The J segment lost 7 bases and the V segment lost 9 bases, leaving 10 bases of the junction unmatched. Germline CDR1 reads MNHEY; CDR2 reads SMNVEV (reference sequence). The CDR3 region is CASRQRGGTYTQYF. The DNA of the CDR3 is TGTGCCAGTCGACAGCGGGGGGGTACATATACGCAGTATTTT.

Here the CDR3 reads CAWSRVAKSYNEQFF. CDR3 sequence (DNA): TGTGCCTGGAGTAGGGTAGCGAAGTCCTACAATGAGCAGTTCTTC. The rearrangement joins TRBV30 to TRBJ2-1, with D possibly being TRBD2 (5 bases). The CDR3 covers 15 residues. Germline V gene data show CDR1 as GTSNPN and CDR2 as SVGIG (reference sequence). The ends were cut back, 2 bases at V and 1 base at J, with 12 bases in the middle.

The CDR3, as DNA: TGTGCCAGCAGCAAGGACACCGATCAGCCCCAGCATTTT. Its protein is CASSKDTDQPQHF. The J gene is TRBJ1-5, the V gene TRBV7-8; a possible D gene is TRBD1 (5 bases). Germline V gene sequence: CDR1 SGHVS, CDR2 FQNEAQ. This CDR3 has 13 residues. V was pared by 5 bases and J by 5 bases, with 10 bases between.

J is TRBJ1-6 and V is TRBV30; D is perhaps TRBD1 (5 bases). Germline V gives CDR1 GTSNPN, CDR2 SVGIG (reference sequence). The CDR3 has 14 residues. V was cut by 5 bases and J by 5 bases, with 13 bases left in between. The CDR3 loop reads CAWLQGTDNSPLHF. CDR3 coding DNA: TGTGCCTGGCTCCAGGGAACGGATAATTCACCCCTCCACTTT.

The chain joins TRBV12-3 or TRBV12-4 to TRBJ1-5, with D hard to call. The CDR3 runs 13 residues. The V and J ends lost 6 bases and 0 bases respectively, with 6 bases between them. As DNA, the CDR3 is TGTGCCAGCAGGCTAAGTAGCAATCAGCCCCAGCATTTT. It translates to CASRLSSNQPQHF.

The gene calls are TRBV11-2 and TRBJ2-1, with 11 bases fitting TRBD1. CDR3 length equals 15 residues. After removal of 5 bases from V and 9 bases from J, the junction contained 9 bases not matched to a gene. Germline loops: CDR1 SGHAT, CDR2 FQNNGV. The CDR3 sequence: CASSNWDRGIGEQFF. The CDR3 nucleotides read TGTGCCAGCAGCAACTGGGACAGGGGGATCGGTGAGCAGTTCTTC.

In DNA, the CDR3 is TGTGCCAGCCTACTACTAGCGGGAAAGTTCGACGAGCAGTACTTC. Translated, it gives CASLLLAGKFDEQYF. The V gene is TRBV2, the J gene TRBJ2-7; 10 bases line up with TRBD2. The CDR3 covers 15 residues. With 8 bases clipped from V and 5 bases from J, the junction kept 12 bases outside the gene matches. CDR1 and CDR2 from the germline V gene are SNHLY and FYNNEI. Full variable domain (rest looked up from reference TRBV2 and TRBJ2-7): EPEVTQTPSHQVTQMGQEVILRCVPISNHLYFYWYRQILGQKVEFLVSFYNNEISEKSEIFDDQFSVERPDGSNFTLKIRSTKLEDSAMYFCASLLLAGKFDEQYFGPGTRLTVT.

The chain couples TRBV5-5 to TRBJ1-2, with unresolved D. CDR3 size: 14 residues. V was shortened by 1 base and J by 3 bases, with 10 bases between the two germline ends. Germline V gives CDR1 SGHKS, CDR2 YYEKEE (reference sequence). The DNA of the CDR3 is TGTGCCAGCAGCTTGTACAGTGACGACTATGGCTACACCTTC. This encodes CASSLYSDDYGYTF.

This chain joins TRBV24-1 and TRBJ2-5; the match to TRBD2 covers 10 bases. J was trimmed by 3 bases and V by 2 bases; bases with no gene match: 8. The CDR3 runs 17 residues. The germline V gene encodes CDR1 KGHDR and CDR2 SFDVKD. The CDR3 sequence is CATSDYGLAGVEETQYF. The CDR3 DNA reads as TGTGCCACCAGTGATTACGGGCTAGCGGGAGTTGAAGAGACCCAGTACTTC.

This chain uses TRBV7-9 with TRBJ1-4; unclear D gene. The CDR3 is 13 amino acids. Trimming took off 1 base at V and 8 bases at J, with 8 bases between the two ends. From germline, CDR1 is SEHNR and CDR2 FQNEAQ (reference sequence). The CDR3 DNA reads TGTGCCAGCAGCTTAGAGCGAGTGGAAAAACTGTTTTTT. Protein sequence: CASSLERVEKLFF.

This chain connects TRBV27 to TRBJ2-1; D is perhaps TRBD1 (6 bases). Trimming shortened V by 2 bases and J by 6 bases, and 14 bases separated the two germline ends. The CDR3 length is 15 residues. Germline V gene data show CDR1 as MNHEY and CDR2 as SMNVEV (reference sequence). The CDR3 sequence: CASSLEGQGSNEQFF. The CDR3 DNA is TGTGCCAGCAGTTTAGAGGGACAAGGTTCCAATGAGCAGTTCTTC.

This clone was counted a single time. The V and J genes are TRBV5-4 and TRBJ1-1, with TRBD1 as a possible D gene (5 bases). This CDR3 comprises 14 residues. Trimming took off 4 bases at V and 1 base at J, with 11 bases between the two ends. Germline-derived CDR1 and CDR2 are SGHNT and YYREEE (reference sequence). CDR3 bases: TGTGCCAGCAGCCCCCGCAGGGAGAACACTGAAGCTTTCTTT. The encoded protein is CASSPRRENTEAFF.

V is TRBV7-9 and J is TRBJ1-1; 9 positions agree with TRBD1. Per the germline V gene, CDR1 is SEHNR and CDR2 is FQNEAQ (reference sequence). The CDR3 has 14 residues. V trimming: 5 bases; J trimming: 4 bases; junction bases outside the gene matches: 5. The CDR3 loop is CASSPGQGFTEAFF. The CDR3 coding sequence is TGTGCCAGCAGCCCGGGACAGGGATTCACTGAAGCTTTCTTT.